A single sample gave rise to the 29 T cell receptor beta chains below, sequenced in a study of technical replicates of blood from a handful of donors. Produced via immunoSEQ multiplex PCR; TCRdb's table is partial and in-frame only. The sample records 60,000 to 90,000 clones, around 97% being singletons. Sequencing was performed on T cells isolated from PBMCs. The receptor source for this set is a human donor in good health.

This chain connects TRBV6-1 to TRBJ2-7, with 7 bases fitting TRBD2. Germline CDR1 and CDR2: MNHNS and SASEGT. The CDR3 is 13 residues long. With 4 bases clipped from V and 4 bases from J, the junction kept 4 bases outside the gene matches. CDR3 nucleotides: TGTGCCAGCAGTGTGGGGGGAGGGTACGAGCAGTACTTC. As protein: CASSVGGGYEQYF.

This chain joins TRBV5-1 and TRBJ2-7; 8 bases line up with TRBD1. Germline CDR1 SGHRS, CDR2 YFSETQ. V lost 0 bases, J lost 5 bases, and 10 bases stayed unmatched. The CDR3 extends over 16 amino acids. The CDR3 here is CASSLASRTGLDEQYF. CDR3 nucleotide sequence: TGCGCCAGCAGCTTGGCCTCCAGGACAGGGTTAGACGAGCAGTACTTC.

V usage is TRBV19 and J usage is TRBJ1-2, with 8 bases matching TRBD1. Germline assignment: CDR1 LNHDA and CDR2 SQIVND (reference sequence). Trimming took 0 bases from V and 2 from J; bases not matched to a gene: 5. The CDR3 is 16 amino acids. This CDR3 is CASSIDRGQENYGYTF. The CDR3 DNA is TGTGCCAGTAGTATAGACAGGGGGCAAGAGAACTATGGCTACACCTTC.

The rearrangement uses TRBV18 and TRBJ1-4; D uncertain. Trimming took off 4 bases at V and 3 bases at J, with 18 bases between the two ends. CDR1 and CDR2 (germline): KGHSH, LQKENI. The CDR3 has 17 amino acids. CDR3 sequence reads: CASSLNDLGGPNEKLFF. As DNA, the CDR3 is TGTGCCAGCTCACTAAATGATCTTGGAGGCCCTAATGAAAAACTGTTTTTT.

The chain uses TRBV10-3 and TRBJ1-5, with 7 nucleotides matching TRBD1. Germline V CDR1 and CDR2: ENHRY, SYGVKD. The CDR3 sequence is 15 residues long. Unmatched junction bases numbered 10, after V lost 4 bases and J lost 7 bases. The chain's CDR3 is CAISGPRQGGQPQHF. CDR3 coding DNA: TGTGCCATCAGTGGCCCTCGACAGGGTGGGCAGCCCCAGCATTTT.

In this sample, this clone turned up once. The rearrangement uses TRBV18 and TRBJ2-1; the match to TRBD2 covers 11 bases. Germline values: CDR1 KGHSH, CDR2 LQKENI. The CDR3 contains 17 residues. V lost 3 bases, J lost 4 bases, and 8 bases stayed unmatched. The CDR3 is CASSPRTGTSGYNEQFF. CDR3 sequence (DNA): TGTGCCAGCTCACCTCGAACCGGGACTAGCGGATACAATGAGCAGTTCTTC.

V gene TRBV7-9 combines with J gene TRBJ1-4; D unresolved. V shed 1 base and J shed 0 bases, with 9 bases lying between them. CDR1 and CDR2 from the germline V gene are SEHNR and FQNEAQ (reference sequence). This CDR3 contains 16 residues. The CDR3 sequence: CASSLGSSATNEKLFF. CDR3 nucleotides: TGTGCCAGCAGCTTAGGTTCGTCAGCAACTAATGAAAAACTGTTTTTT.

J is TRBJ1-1 and V is TRBV28; no clear D gene. Germline V gene data show CDR1 as MDHEN and CDR2 as SYDVKM. V was pared by 2 bases and J by 2 bases, with 6 bases between. The CDR3 is made up of 13 amino acids. In DNA form, the CDR3 reads TGTGCCAGCAGTTTACTACCCAACACTGAAGCTTTCTTT. Protein sequence: CASSLLPNTEAFF.

The chain is built from TRBV2 and TRBJ1-1; D gene uncertain. The germline V and J ends were trimmed by 0 bases and 3 bases, with 11 bases remaining between them. There are 15 residues in the CDR3. Germline V gives CDR1 SNHLY, CDR2 FYNNEI. In DNA, the CDR3 is TGTGCCAGCAGTGAAGCTGAGTGGAGGGACACTGAAGCTTTCTTT. It translates to CASSEAEWRDTEAFF.

V usage is TRBV28 and J usage is TRBJ1-1; tentative D call: TRBD1 (6 bases). The germline gives CDR1 MDHEN, CDR2 SYDVKM. The CDR3 extends over 14 amino acids. The ends were cut back, 5 bases at V and 2 bases at J, with 12 bases in the middle. The CDR3 loop is CASSLLGGNTEAFF. The CDR3 DNA reads as TGTGCCAGCAGTCTACTAGGGGGAAACACTGAAGCTTTCTTT.

The CDR3 DNA sequence: TGTGCCAGTACAGGGGTATCCTACGAGCAGTACTTC. It is translated as CASTGVSYEQYF. This chain links TRBV30 with TRBJ2-7; 7 bases line up with TRBD1. CDR1 is GTSNPN, CDR2 SVGIG, per germline (reference sequence). Trimming removed 8 bases from V and 1 base from J; junction bases left unmatched: 5. The CDR3 covers 12 residues.

The rearrangement joins TRBV4-1 to TRBJ2-7; 7 bases line up with TRBD2. The CDR3 consists of 16 residues. After removal of 1 base from V and 3 bases from J, the junction contained 9 bases not matched to a gene. In germline, CDR1 is MGHRA, CDR2 YSYEKL. The CDR3 is CASSQVETGLRYEQYF. The DNA for the CDR3 is TGCGCCAGCAGCCAAGTTGAGACGGGACTACGCTACGAGCAGTACTTC.

V gene TRBV5-1 combines with J gene TRBJ1-1, with 7 nucleotides matching TRBD1. The CDR3 is made up of 15 amino acids. The trim removed 4 bases at V and 1 base at J, leaving 7 bases unmatched. Per the germline V gene, CDR1 is SGHRS and CDR2 is YFSETQ. CDR3 sequence: CASSIQGQGNTEAFF. CDR3 bases: TGCGCCAGCAGCATACAGGGGCAGGGGAACACTGAAGCTTTCTTT.

The CDR3 region has the DNA TGTGCCAGCAGTCCGGATTGGGGGGTAGGGACCCAGTACTTC. This gives the protein CASSPDWGVGTQYF. V is TRBV6-5 and J is TRBJ2-5, with a tentative D call TRBD2 (6 bases). This CDR3 spans 14 amino acids. Germline lookup yields CDR1 MNHEY and CDR2 SVGAGI. The ends were cut back, 5 bases at V and 7 bases at J, with 17 bases in the middle.

The chain uses TRBV30 and TRBJ1-1; 7 nucleotides align to TRBD1. The CDR3 spans 14 residues. J was trimmed by 6 bases and V by 3 bases; bases with no gene match: 10. Germline V gives CDR1 GTSNPN, CDR2 SVGIG (reference sequence). CDR3 protein: CAWRVDRESPEAFF. CDR3 nucleotides: TGTGCCTGGAGGGTCGACAGGGAATCCCCTGAAGCTTTCTTT.

The table lists this clone with a count of one. V usage is TRBV4-2 and J usage is TRBJ2-5, with TRBD2 identical over 13 bases. Trimming removed 4 bases from V and 6 bases from J; junction bases left unmatched: 11. The CDR3 loop spans 17 amino acids. Germline V gives CDR1 LGHNA, CDR2 YNFKEQ. The CDR3 here is CASSRESTSGGAKTQYF. For the CDR3, the DNA is TGTGCCAGCAGCCGCGAAAGTACTAGCGGGGGGGCGAAGACCCAGTACTTC.

Comments on this clone: At one boundary the junction diverges from the germline segment, which might be a read error. This chain uses TRBV29-1 with TRBJ2-7; D may match TRBD1 or TRBD2 (6 bases each). Germline CDR1 reads SQVTM; CDR2 reads ANQGSEA. CDR3 length: 12 amino acids. CDR3 sequence reads: CSVEGGPYEQYF. CDR3 coding DNA: TGCAGCGTGGAAGGGGGGCCCTACGAGCAGTACTTC.

The rearrangement uses TRBV19 and TRBJ1-3; 10 bases agree with TRBD1. In germline, CDR1 is LNHDA, CDR2 SQIVND (reference sequence). The J segment lost 0 bases and the V segment lost 10 bases, leaving 3 bases of the junction unmatched. There are 14 residues in the CDR3. The CDR3 region has the DNA TGTGCCACCTGGGACAGGGGCTCTGGAAACACCATATATTTT. Amino acids: CATWDRGSGNTIYF.

CDR3 amino acids: CASTWTGGTQPQHF. The CDR3 coding sequence is TGTGCCAGTACTTGGACAGGGGGTACTCAGCCCCAGCATTTT. The rearrangement links TRBV19 to TRBJ1-5; TRBD1 aligns across 10 bases. With 7 bases clipped from V and 6 bases from J, the junction kept 6 bases outside the gene matches. Germline V gene sequence: CDR1 LNHDA, CDR2 SQIVND (reference sequence). CDR3 length: 14 residues. Looking up the rest from reference TRBV19 and TRBJ1-5 gives the full variable domain: DGGITQSPKYLFRKEGQNVTLSCEQNLNHDAMYWYRQDPGQGLRLIYYSQIVNDFQKGDIAEGYSVSREKKESFPLTVTSAQKNPTAFYLCASTWTGGTQPQHFGDGTRLSIL.

The chain employs TRBV7-9 and TRBJ1-1, with 7 bases fitting TRBD1. Germline trimming cut 5 bases from V and 8 bases from J; bases unmatched to any gene: 8. The germline gives CDR1 SEHNR, CDR2 FQNEAQ (reference sequence). The CDR3 runs to 13 residues. The CDR3 DNA sequence: TGTGCCAGCAGCGTGCGGGACAGCGAGGAAGCTTTCTTT. Its translation is CASSVRDSEEAFF.

The chain carries TRBV6-1 and TRBJ1-4, with D possibly matching TRBD1 (5 bases). The CDR3 totals 15 residues. Looked up from germline, CDR1 is MNHNS and CDR2 is SASEGT. The V gene lost 0 bases and the J gene lost 8 bases, with 13 bases spanning the gap. The CDR3 loop is CASSEARRRDEKLFF. DNA for the CDR3: TGTGCCAGCAGTGAAGCGCGACGGCGGGACGAAAAACTGTTTTTT.

This clone occurred a few times. The J gene is TRBJ2-3, the V gene TRBV29-1; a possible D gene is TRBD2 (5 bases). Trimming took 4 bases from V and 0 from J, leaving 8 bases between them. Germline CDR1 reads SQVTM; CDR2 reads ANQGSEA. The CDR3 runs to 13 residues. This CDR3 reads CSVVGGSTDTQYF. The CDR3, as DNA: TGCAGCGTTGTCGGCGGGAGCACAGATACGCAGTATTTT.

The gene calls are TRBV2 and TRBJ1-3; D possibly corresponds to TRBD1 (6 bases). Germline V gives CDR1 SNHLY, CDR2 FYNNEI. Trimming left V 3 bases short and J 2 bases short, with 8 bases between. This CDR3 is built from 14 residues. The CDR3 loop is CASSDPGAGNTIYF. The CDR3 DNA reads as TGTGCCAGCAGTGATCCAGGGGCTGGAAACACCATATATTTT.

The chain has TRBV18 and TRBJ1-1, with 7 positions matching TRBD1. CDR3 length: 14 amino acids. CDR1 and CDR2 (germline): KGHSH, LQKENI. The V gene end was trimmed by 5 bases and the J gene end by 9 bases; junction bases not matched to a gene: 12. The chain's CDR3 is CASSADRRQGQAFF. As DNA, the CDR3 is TGTGCCAGCTCAGCCGACCGAAGACAGGGTCAAGCTTTCTTT. The full variable domain, its missing parts supplied by reference TRBV18 and TRBJ1-1, is NAGVMQNPRHLVRRRGQEARLRCSPMKGHSHVYWYRQLPEEGLKFMVYLQKENIIDESGMPKERFSAEFPKEGPSILRIQQVVRGDSAAYFCASSADRRQGQAFFGQGTRLTVV.

The chain employs TRBV29-1 and TRBJ2-3; 7 nucleotides agree with TRBD2. V shed 7 bases and J 8 bases; nucleotides not matched to a gene: 15. Looked up from germline, CDR1 is SQVTM and CDR2 is ANQGSEA. The CDR3 loop spans 14 amino acids. The CDR3 nucleotides are TGCAGCGCCCTATCGGGAGCGGGGCGTGGTACGCAGTATTTT. Its protein product is CSALSGAGRGTQYF.

The chain uses TRBV5-1 and TRBJ2-3, with D maybe TRBD2 (6 bases). The CDR3 length is 15 residues. Per germline, CDR1 SGHRS and CDR2 YFSETQ. V lost 2 bases to trimming and J lost 2 bases, with 12 bases between them. The CDR3 DNA reads TGCGCCAGCAGCTTACGAGGGAGGCCCACAGATACGCAGTATTTT. Its protein is CASSLRGRPTDTQYF.

The chain joins TRBV19 to TRBJ1-3; D gene unclear. Germline CDR1 LNHDA, CDR2 SQIVND (reference sequence). The V end lost 6 bases, the J end lost 2 bases, and 11 bases lay between the germline ends. The CDR3 loop spans 14 amino acids. The CDR3 protein is CASSLSAPGNTIYF. The CDR3 region has the DNA TGTGCCAGTAGCCTCAGCGCCCCTGGAAACACCATATATTTT.

The chain joins TRBV27 to TRBJ2-3; 8 nucleotides agree with TRBD2. This CDR3 is 16 amino acids long. V lost 3 bases and J lost 3; bases outside the gene matches: 8. Per the germline V gene, CDR1 is MNHEY and CDR2 is SMNVEV (reference sequence). CDR3 in DNA: TGTGCCAGCAGTTTCTCGAGCGGGAGAGGTACAGATACGCAGTATTTT. Translated: CASSFSSGRGTDTQYF.

This clone occurred once. V usage is TRBV7-9 and J usage is TRBJ1-5; the match to TRBD1 covers 8 bases. CDR1 is SEHNR, CDR2 FQNEAQ, per germline (reference sequence). The CDR3 is 14 amino acids. J gave up 5 bases and V 5 bases, and 5 bases lay outside the gene matches. The CDR3 DNA is TGTGCCAGCAGCCCAGACAGGGGAGATCAGCCCCAGCATTTT. This sequence encodes CASSPDRGDQPQHF.